A single T cell receptor (beta chain) is shown here with its context. Its antigen is not known. The data were obtained in a study of CD8+ T cells in alopecia areata. CDR3 length equals 13 residues. Trimming took off 1 base at V and 1 base at J, with 5 bases between the two ends. Germline V lookup: CDR1 SGDLS, CDR2 YYNGEE. As the sequencing template, cDNA was produced by extracting RNA and reverse transcribing it. Only in-frame clones appear in the TCRdb table, and some are missing; sequencing was by immunoSEQ multiplex PCR. The sample contains fewer than 250,000 clones, more than 30% of which appear only once. Indicated treatment: oral pan-JAK inhibitor, 5-10 mg twice daily. Study-level results: Normal skin's resident alphabeta T cells are also sequenced in scalp samples.

This sample comprised CD4+ T cells sorted from blood, obtained between weeks 30 and 35, from a patient treated with tofacitinib. The gene calls are TRBV9 and TRBJ1-1; D is unresolved. This TCR was recovered from a human donor with alopecia areata. The CDR3 loop reads CASSVITNTEAFF. CDR3 nucleotides: TGTGCCAGCAGCGTAATCACGAACACTGAAGCTTTCTTT.